A single T cell receptor (beta chain) is shown here with its context. The antigen it binds to is not known. Base-call qualities are not available, and no considerably larger clone is one nucleotide away. The cohort was made up of approximately 670 healthy bone marrow donors. Cohort members were all nominally healthy when sampled, although unrecorded immune exposures were likely present. The donor was CMV seronegative and was included in the group of a few hundred seronegative cohort members. Every donor gave a peripheral blood sample, and the peripheral blood mononuclear cells from that sample were used for TCR beta sequencing. Genomic DNA extraction from the blood cell samples was performed with the Qiagen DNeasy Blood Extraction Kit. This specimen comes from a study of cytomegalovirus exposure and HLA in healthy donors (dated by TCRdb to between 2016 and 2019). General notes on the study: An earlier analysis of some 600 of the donors reported 276 Gb of sequence data and some 110 million unique TCR beta sequences obtained from approximately 180 million T cells. Roughly 290 gigabases of sequencing data and 70 million to 95 million unique TCR sequences made up an early release that covered 500 to 700 HLA-typed donors. Of the 300 to 500 genotyped donors, 81% were placed in the genetic ancestry cluster associated with self-reported Caucasian donors. The study was designed to test whether signatures of past pathogen exposure could be identified by cataloging public T cell receptors. Using immunosequencing, the study profiled T cell repertoires from around 670 subjects and related those repertoires to cytomegalovirus serostatus. In addition to the first cohort of 650 to 800 subjects, a separate validation cohort of approximately 120 different subjects was used. To predict cytomegalovirus infection status, the study brought together high-throughput TCR immunosequencing, statistical association of individual TCRs with disease status, and machine learning. A later analysis re-analyzed previously published TCR beta repertoires from 500 to 700 donors and added high-resolution HLA genotyping to study TCR occurrence patterns. Rather than drawing on any new phenotypic data, the later analysis identified candidate immune exposures from TCR beta sequences and the way those sequences occurred across donors. In an earlier analysis of 587 of the donors, high-throughput TCR beta sequencing was used to judge whether each TCR beta V gene segment behaved as functional or pseudogenic. Donor age, sex, ethnicity and CMV serostatus were collected together with the repertoire data. Genome-wide SNP genotypes for about 55% of the roughly 670 donors were used in a later genetic analysis, which treated that subset as a discovery cohort. All discovery cohort repertoires had been generated using a single sequencing platform. Both class I and class II loci were covered by HLA typing, at four-digit resolution. Typing coverage differed by locus: A, B, C, DRB1 and DQB1 were typed in roughly 620-630 donors, DQA1 in approximately 520, DPA1 in some 600, and DPB1 in 450 to 480. Four or five DR-DQ haplotypes were handled as single units for association and clustering because linkage in the cohort was strong. Among roughly 400 genotyped donors of the cohort, an average of around 240,000 unique TCR beta nucleotide sequences was sequenced per donor, of which about 20% were non-productive. The paper's findings and limits, for the study overall: A later analysis associated 16,951 TCR beta sequences with specific HLA alleles at a false discovery rate of 0.05. A further reported finding was that TCR beta sequences accurately predicted the HLA-A and HLA-B alleles for most subjects in the first cohort. Most TCR sequences were observed very rarely across donors, whereas some public TCRs were present in many individuals. A later genetic analysis associated a missense DCLRE1C variant with V-gene and J-gene trimming of TCR beta chains, and an independent cohort replicated the association. In a later analysis, HLA-associated TCR beta chains showed more clonal expansion and lower generation probabilities than non-associated chains that were equally common. It was suggested by the authors that the approach could potentially be generalized to other disease states and immunological phenotypes. Because counts were too low, some 17 rarely observed V segments, including chromosome 9 orphons, were left out of the earlier analysis of 587 of the donors. A few of the identified cytomegalovirus-associated TCR beta chains were confirmed in vitro to be specific for cytomegalovirus antigens. The classifier was reported to diagnose cytomegalovirus status with high specificity and sensitivity in both the original cohort and the validation cohort. A later analysis found that TCR association rates varied across HLA loci, with DRB1 alleles showing the most associated TCRs and HLA-C alleles the fewest. The presence/absence analyses assumed that sequencing depth was roughly uniform across donors, and that assumption may not be true. Because HLA typing was unavailable for some donors at each locus, only the typed subset was used in association tests. The 87-base-pair reads could not distinguish some IMGT-functional V segments, including TRBV6-2 and TRBV6-3, so those segments were excluded. When HLA alleles, especially DR and DQ, strongly co-occurred, attributing TCR associations to individual alleles was difficult. Linkage disequilibrium might explain the correlated functional status among segregating V segments, but an unknown experimental factor could not be excluded. Only TCR beta chains were sequenced in this cohort, and the absence of alpha or paired-chain data limited detectable features. In an earlier analysis of about 600 of the donors, most TCR beta V segments appeared in productive rearrangements about 87% or about 30% of the time, broadly matching IMGT annotations. Immune exposure information for the cohort was limited to CMV serostatus. A total of roughly 160 TCR beta chains were listed by the study as associated with cytomegalovirus. Most CMV-associated TCR beta chains appeared to be HLA-restricted in a later analysis, and the HLA associations seemed to be driven largely by CMV exposure. The sequencing pipeline was judged likely to have produced a cluster of highly shared sequence variants as a technical artifact. Several of the top co-occurrence clusters appeared to be linked to parvovirus B19, influenza, CMV and Epstein-Barr virus, according to a later analysis. According to a later genetic analysis, donors in an Asian-associated ancestry cluster had fewer N-insertions in productive TCRs than the approximately 710-donor mean.

Libraries were prepared through the immunoSEQ multiplex PCR assay. For the multiplex PCR, a mixture combining 60 forward primers for TCR Vbeta segments and 13 reverse primers for TCR Jbeta segments was used. The CDR3 region of rearranged TCR beta genes was amplified from genomic DNA with a multiplex PCR assay. Amplified TCR beta libraries were sequenced as 87-base-pair reads on the Illumina HiSeq System. As for the authors' bioinformatics: In a later analysis, roughly 80 million unique TCR beta chains were counted across the approximately 640 repertoires, and approximately 9.9 million of these chains were shared by at least two donors. Raw reads were error-corrected and collapsed into unique sequences with a nearest-neighbor algorithm that merged closely related sequences to remove PCR and sequencing errors. To assign V, D and J gene segments, CDR3 sequences were aligned to IMGT reference sequences. For a sequence to be retained, at least a six-nucleotide match to both a V gene segment and a J gene segment was required. Rearrangements were classified as productive when the CDR3 lacked stop codons and remained in frame with V and J, and all other rearrangements were classified as non-productive. Following IMGT convention, CDR3 was defined as the stretch from the second conserved V-encoded cysteine up to the conserved J-encoded phenylalanine. The earlier analysis of about 570 of the donors excluded any sequence lacking an unambiguous match to a single V gene segment. In an earlier analysis of 500 to 750 of the donors, V segments were called functional above 56.7% productive rearrangements and were called segregating when the between-donor standard deviation exceeded 5%. To diagnose cytomegalovirus status from the catalog of TCR beta chain sequences, a statistical classification framework was built. A later analysis assigned V and J genes by comparing TCR nucleotide sequences with IMGT/GENE-DB human TR gene sequences. In a later analysis, CDR3 sequences and most-parsimonious VDJ recombination scenarios were assigned using the TCRdist pipeline. A later analysis defined each TCR beta chain by its CDR3 amino acid sequence plus V-gene family, and excluded reads lacking a unique V-gene family. As a way to deal with suspected cross-contamination and a sequencing artifact, a later analysis dropped hundreds of nucleotide sequences that were highly shared and had low generation probability. For each public chain, a later analysis derived a clonal expansion index from normalized ranks of inferred template counts within each repertoire. In a later analysis, generation probabilities were computed using a VDJ recombination model fitted to out-of-frame rearrangements, and the results were checked against IGoR. A later analysis scored TCR-TCR, TCR-HLA and TCR-CMV co-occurrence with hypergeometric tests, applying a repertoire-size bias correction to TCR pairs. To estimate false discovery rates, a later analysis permuted the HLA or CMV assignments 20 times. In a later analysis, co-occurring TCRs were grouped with DBSCAN, and TCRdist sequence similarity was added when clustering was performed within HLA-allele-positive subsets. Repertoires with fewer than 30,000 or more than 120,000 public chains, plus five repertoires with anomalous nucleotide sharing, were excluded from co-occurrence clustering. As stored in TCRdb, this immuneACCESS dataset retains in-frame rearrangements with V and J assigned. A fraction of the clones does not appear; measured against another copy, unresolved V genes explain less than half of the discrepancy, and the remainder lacks a known reason. V and J calls and clone size are copied from that table; D and trimming were computed from the DNA. The sample records 150,000 or so clones, 80% of which are singletons. Roughly an eighth of the sample comes from the top ten.

CDR1 and CDR2, looked up from the germline V gene (reference sequence), are SEHNR and FQNEAQ. The CDR3 runs 11 residues from the cysteine to the phenylalanine. The sequence is cut down to CDR3 DNA, 33 bases in frame from base 1. The clonotype comes from a woman in her thirties or forties in good health and CMV-seronegative. The rearranged chain carries TRBV7-9 and TRBJ1-1; no D gene is confidently identified. The sample taken for sequencing was PBMCs. The sequenced DNA: TGTTCCCGAGGTGGGAACACTGAAGCTTTCTTT. Translation gives CSRGGNTEAFF.